The clone carrying this T cell receptor (beta chain) appeared once. This specimen belongs to a study of blood T cell repertoires in COVID-19. For the study at large: The United States, Italy and Spain were the sources of the acute and convalescent COVID-19 samples.

As handled by the study authors: Nucleated cell counts were estimated from reference gene primer amplification. Method: immunoSEQ multiplex PCR; TCRdb's copy keeps in-frame clones and lacks some. V and J calls and clone size are given by that table; D and trimming were obtained from the DNA. The table has 250,000 to 350,000 clones, around nine tenths seen once. V lost 1 base, J lost 10 bases, and 11 bases lay in between. Germline V CDR1 and CDR2: SGHAT, FQDESV (reference sequence). CDR3 size: 14 residues. The receptor comes from a woman in her 70s with COVID-19, enrolled during active disease. Source material: peripheral blood. The chain joins TRBV11-1 to TRBJ1-6; D gene uncertain. CDR3: CASSLVGGGSPLHF. The CDR3 coding sequence is TGTGCCAGCAGCTTAGTAGGCGGCGGCTCACCCCTCCACTTT.